This T cell receptor beta chain was captured by sequencing in a study of response to subunit inactivated influenza vaccine. Broader study findings: The authors offered the suggestion that each seasonal influenza vaccination recruits few new T cells.

The CDR3 covers 15 residues. V trimming: 0 bases; J trimming: 7 bases; junction bases outside the gene matches: 7. Germline lookup yields CDR1 SGHKS and CDR2 YYEKEE (reference sequence). TCRdb processed the RT-PCR reads anew with MiXCR; each CDR3 protein has one entry. The data contain 530,000 or so distinct CDR3 sequences, about 25% of them seen just once; the ten biggest clones take up approximately 2%. To note about this clonotype: Its specificity is unknown.

The receptor comes from a man between 45 and 60 years old who received an inactivated influenza vaccine. V and J are TRBV5-5 and TRBJ2-4; the match to TRBD2 covers 7 bases. The sequencing here drew on CD4+ T cells sorted from PBMCs, taken 5 to 6 days after vaccination. CDR3 residues: CASSLGSAGGNIQYF. The CDR3 DNA reads TGTGCCAGCAGCTTGGGGAGCGCCGGGGGGAACATTCAGTACTTC.